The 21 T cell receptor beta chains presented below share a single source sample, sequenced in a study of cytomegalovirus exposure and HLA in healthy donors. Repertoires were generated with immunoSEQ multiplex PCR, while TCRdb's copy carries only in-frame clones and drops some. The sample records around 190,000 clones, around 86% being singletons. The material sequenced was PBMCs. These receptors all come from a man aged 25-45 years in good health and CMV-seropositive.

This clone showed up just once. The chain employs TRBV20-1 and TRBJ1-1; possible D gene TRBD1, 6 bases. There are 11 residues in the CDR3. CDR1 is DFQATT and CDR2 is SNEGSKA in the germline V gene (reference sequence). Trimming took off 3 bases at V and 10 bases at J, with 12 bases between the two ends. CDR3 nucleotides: TGCAGTGCTAGGGTACAGGGTCGAGCTTTCTTT. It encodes CSARVQGRAFF.

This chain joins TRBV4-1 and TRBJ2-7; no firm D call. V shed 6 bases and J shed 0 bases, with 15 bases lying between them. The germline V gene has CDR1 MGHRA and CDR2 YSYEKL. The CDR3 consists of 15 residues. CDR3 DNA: TGCGCCAGCAGTTATGACACCCTCAGCTCCTACGAGCAGTACTTC. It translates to CASSYDTLSSYEQYF.

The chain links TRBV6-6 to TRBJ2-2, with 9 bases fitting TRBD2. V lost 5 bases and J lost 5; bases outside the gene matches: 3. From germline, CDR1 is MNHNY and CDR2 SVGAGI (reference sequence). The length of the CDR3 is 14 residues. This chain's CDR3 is CASSLAGITGELFF. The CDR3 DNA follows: TGTGCCAGCAGTCTAGCGGGGATTACCGGGGAGCTGTTTTTT.

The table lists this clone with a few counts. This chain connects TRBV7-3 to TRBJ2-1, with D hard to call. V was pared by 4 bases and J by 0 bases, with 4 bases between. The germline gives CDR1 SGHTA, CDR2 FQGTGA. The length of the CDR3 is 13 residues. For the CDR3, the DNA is TGTGCCAGCAGCTCCGGCTCCTACAATGAGCAGTTCTTC. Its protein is CASSSGSYNEQFF.

The CDR3 loop reads CASRQGLGQPQHF. The CDR3 DNA follows: TGTGCCAGCAGACAGGGACTCGGTCAGCCCCAGCATTTT. The chain is built from TRBV6-1 and TRBJ1-5; tentative D call: TRBD1 (6 bases). Trimming removed 6 bases from V and 6 bases from J, with 12 bases in between. The CDR3 runs to 13 residues. CDR1 and CDR2 from the germline V gene are MNHNS and SASEGT.

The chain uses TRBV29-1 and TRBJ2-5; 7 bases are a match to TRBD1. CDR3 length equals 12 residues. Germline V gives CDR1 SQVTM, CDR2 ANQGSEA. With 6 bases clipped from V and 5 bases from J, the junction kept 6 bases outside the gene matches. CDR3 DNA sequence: TGCAGCGTCGGCGACAGGGTGGAGACCCAGTACTTC. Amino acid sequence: CSVGDRVETQYF. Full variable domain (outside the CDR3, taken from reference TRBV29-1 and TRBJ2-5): SAVISQKPSRDICQRGTSLTIQCQVDSQVTMMFWYRQQPGQSLTLIATANQGSEATYESGFVIDKFPISRPNLTFSTLTVSNMSPEDSSIYLCSVGDRVETQYFGPGTRLLVL.

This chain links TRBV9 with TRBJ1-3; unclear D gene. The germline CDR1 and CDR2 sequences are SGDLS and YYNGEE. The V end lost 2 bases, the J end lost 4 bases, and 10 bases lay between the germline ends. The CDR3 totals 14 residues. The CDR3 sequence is CASSVHGGGNTIYF. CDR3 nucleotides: TGTGCCAGCAGCGTTCACGGCGGGGGAAACACCATATATTTT.

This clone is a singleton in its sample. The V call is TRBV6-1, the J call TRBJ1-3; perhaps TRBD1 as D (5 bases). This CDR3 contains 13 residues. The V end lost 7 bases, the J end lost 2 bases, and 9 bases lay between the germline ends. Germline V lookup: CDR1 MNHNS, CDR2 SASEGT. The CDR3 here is CASKVRAGNTIYF. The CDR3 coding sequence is TGTGCCAGCAAGGTCAGGGCTGGAAACACCATATATTTT.

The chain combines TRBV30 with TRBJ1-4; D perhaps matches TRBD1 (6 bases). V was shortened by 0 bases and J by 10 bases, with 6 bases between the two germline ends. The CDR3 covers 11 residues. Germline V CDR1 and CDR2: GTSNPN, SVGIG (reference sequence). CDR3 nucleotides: TGTGCCTGGAGTGTAGGGGGAAAACTGTTTTTT. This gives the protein CAWSVGGKLFF.

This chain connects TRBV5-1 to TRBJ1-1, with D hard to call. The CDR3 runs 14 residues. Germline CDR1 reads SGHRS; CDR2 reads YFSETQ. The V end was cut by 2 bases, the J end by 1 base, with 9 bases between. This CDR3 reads CASSLSAENTEAFF. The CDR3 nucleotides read TGCGCCAGCAGCTTATCGGCGGAGAACACTGAAGCTTTCTTT.

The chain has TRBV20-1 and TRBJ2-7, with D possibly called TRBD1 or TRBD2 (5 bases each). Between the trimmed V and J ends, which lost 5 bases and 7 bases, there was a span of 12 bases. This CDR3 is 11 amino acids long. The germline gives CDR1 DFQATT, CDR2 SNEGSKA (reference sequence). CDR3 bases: TGCAGTGCTTGGGGTGGGACGGAGCAGTACTTC. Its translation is CSAWGGTEQYF.

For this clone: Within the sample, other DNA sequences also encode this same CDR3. CDR3 residues: CASSAGTSGIQETQYF. The CDR3 DNA sequence: TGTGCCAGCAGCGCCGGGACTAGCGGGATCCAAGAGACCCAGTACTTC. The chain recombines TRBV7-3 with TRBJ2-5; 13 bases agree with TRBD2. The CDR3 totals 16 residues. Germline CDR1 is SGHTA and CDR2 is FQGTGA. The junction had 4 bases not matched to a gene; V was cut back by 5 bases and J by 1 base.

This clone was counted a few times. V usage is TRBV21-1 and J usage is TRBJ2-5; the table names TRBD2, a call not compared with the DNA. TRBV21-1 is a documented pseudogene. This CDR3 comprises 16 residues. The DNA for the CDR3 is TGTGCCAGCACCCTAACTAGCGGGGGGGCCCGTGAGACCCAGTACTTC. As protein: CASTLTSGGARETQYF.

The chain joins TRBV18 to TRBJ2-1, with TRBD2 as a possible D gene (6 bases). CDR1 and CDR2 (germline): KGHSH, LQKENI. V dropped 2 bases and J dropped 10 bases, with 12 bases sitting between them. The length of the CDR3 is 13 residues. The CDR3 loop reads CASSPGAGSEQFF. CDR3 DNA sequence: TGTGCCAGCTCACCAGGCGCGGGGAGCGAGCAGTTCTTC. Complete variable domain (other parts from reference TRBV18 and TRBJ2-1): NAGVMQNPRHLVRRRGQEARLRCSPMKGHSHVYWYRQLPEEGLKFMVYLQKENIIDESGMPKERFSAEFPKEGPSILRIQQVVRGDSAAYFCASSPGAGSEQFFGPGTRLTVL.

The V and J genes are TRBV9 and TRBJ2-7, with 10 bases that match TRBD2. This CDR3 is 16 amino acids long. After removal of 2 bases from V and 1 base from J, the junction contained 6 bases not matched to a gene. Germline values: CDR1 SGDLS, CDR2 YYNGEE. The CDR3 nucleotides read TGTGCCAGCAGCGTCGGGGTGACTAGCGGGTCCTACGAGCAGTACTTC. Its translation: CASSVGVTSGSYEQYF.

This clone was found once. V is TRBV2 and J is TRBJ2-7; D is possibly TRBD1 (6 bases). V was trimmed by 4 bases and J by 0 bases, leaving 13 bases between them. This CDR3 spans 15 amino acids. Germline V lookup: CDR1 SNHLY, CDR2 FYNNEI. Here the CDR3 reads CASSVAQGSSYEQYF. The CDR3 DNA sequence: TGTGCCAGCAGTGTTGCCCAGGGGAGCTCCTACGAGCAGTACTTC.

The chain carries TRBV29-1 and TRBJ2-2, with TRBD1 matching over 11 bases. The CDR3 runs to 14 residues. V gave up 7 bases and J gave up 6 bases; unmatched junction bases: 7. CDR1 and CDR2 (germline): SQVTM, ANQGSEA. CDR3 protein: CSGGGQGASGELFF. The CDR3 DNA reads TGCAGCGGGGGAGGACAGGGGGCATCCGGGGAGCTGTTTTTT.

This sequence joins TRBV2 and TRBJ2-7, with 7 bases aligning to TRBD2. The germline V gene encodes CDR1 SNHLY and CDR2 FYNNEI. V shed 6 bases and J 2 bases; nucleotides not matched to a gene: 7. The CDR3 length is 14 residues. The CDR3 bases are TGTGCCAGCAGAGTGGGGGGACTAACCTACGAGCAGTACTTC. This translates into CASRVGGLTYEQYF.

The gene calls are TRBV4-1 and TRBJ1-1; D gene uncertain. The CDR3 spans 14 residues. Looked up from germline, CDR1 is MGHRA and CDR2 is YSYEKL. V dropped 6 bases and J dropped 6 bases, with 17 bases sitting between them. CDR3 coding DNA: TGCGCCAGCAGGCAGACCTCCTGGGGAGCTGAAGCTTTCTTT. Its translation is CASRQTSWGAEAFF.

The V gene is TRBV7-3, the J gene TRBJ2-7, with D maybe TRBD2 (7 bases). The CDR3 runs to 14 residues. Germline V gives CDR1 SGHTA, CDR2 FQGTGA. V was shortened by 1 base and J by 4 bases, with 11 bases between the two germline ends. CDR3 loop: CASSLSGGGYEQYF. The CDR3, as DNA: TGTGCCAGCAGCTTAAGCGGGGGCGGTTACGAGCAGTACTTC.

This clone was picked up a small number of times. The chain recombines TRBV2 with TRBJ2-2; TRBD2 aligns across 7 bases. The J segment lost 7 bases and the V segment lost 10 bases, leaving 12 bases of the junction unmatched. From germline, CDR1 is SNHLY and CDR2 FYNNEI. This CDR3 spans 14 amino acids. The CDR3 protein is CATKRNGGDGELFF. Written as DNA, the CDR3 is TGTGCCACCAAAAGGAATGGGGGGGACGGGGAGCTGTTTTTT.